Below, one T cell receptor beta chain is given with its context. Its antigen is currently not known. Base qualities are missing; no much larger clone stands one base away. TCRbeta CDR3 regions were amplified from genomic DNA using the immunoSEQ Assay, a bias-controlled multiplex PCR. As for the original processing: Nucleated cell counts per sample were estimated from amplification of reference gene primers within the assay. To quantify the absolute abundance of each unique TCRbeta CDR3 rearrangement, sequence reads were collapsed and filtered. For each sample, productive Simpson clonality was calculated as the square root of Simpson's diversity index across productive rearrangements. Here the immuneACCESS table is served through TCRdb, limited to in-frame sequences with V and J called. Missing clones are a known gap in these copies; in checked studies unresolved V genes cover under half, and the rest lacks a known reason. That table is the source of V, J and clone size, and D and trimming were worked out from the DNA. A total of approximately 210,000 clones appear in this sample, 70% to 90% of them only once. Clones ranked in the top ten supply around 10% of the sample.

This sample is part of a study of blood T cell repertoires in COVID-19 (dated by TCRdb to between 2020 and 2021). As for the study more broadly: Samples covering the acute and convalescent phases of COVID-19 were provided by collaborators in the United States, Italy and Spain. The dataset comprised deeply sampled blood TCRbeta repertoires from subjects exposed to, actively infected with, or recovered from COVID-19. The repertoires were released in a freely available public database intended as a resource for research on the immune response to SARS-CoV-2. Sample metadata almost always included a de-identified subject ID, COVID-19 status, age in years and sex. The material from the prospective study consisted of cDNA or gDNA derived from T cells, B-cell-depleted T cells, or PBMCs. The samples were drawn from the first 160 participants of the ongoing ImmuneRACE study and from 1,254 subjects provided by 6 global collaborators. HLA class I and class II types, where available, came from metadata supplied by the sample provider rather than from assay-based typing. The paper as a whole reports these results and caveats: The amount of clinical and demographic metadata varied by source and participant and was provided uncurated.

In Seattle, one collaborating source enrolled patients while the infection was active and tracked those patients longitudinally over the course of disease. The collaborating institutions used their own protocols to collect whole blood in K2EDTA tubes. For TCRbeta analysis, collaborator samples were shipped as frozen whole blood, as isolated PBMCs, or as DNA extracted from either sample type. Relative to germline, V is 1 base shorter and J is 3 bases shorter, with 25 bases between their ends. CDR1 and CDR2 are drawn from the germline V gene: LGHNA, YNFKEQ. There are 19 amino acids in the CDR3, from cysteine to phenylalanine inclusive. Just CDR3 DNA is preserved here, 57 bases in frame from base 1.

Sequenced input: peripheral blood. The sequence was collected from a man between 45 and 60 years old with COVID-19, enrolled during active disease. The V and J segments used are TRBV4-2 and TRBJ2-7, and possibly TRBD1, on 6 matching bases. The DNA sequence is as follows: TGTGCCAGCAGCCAAGCGACAGGAAATTCAAAAATCAGCAGCTACGAGCAGTACTTC. It codes for CASSQATGNSKISSYEQYF.